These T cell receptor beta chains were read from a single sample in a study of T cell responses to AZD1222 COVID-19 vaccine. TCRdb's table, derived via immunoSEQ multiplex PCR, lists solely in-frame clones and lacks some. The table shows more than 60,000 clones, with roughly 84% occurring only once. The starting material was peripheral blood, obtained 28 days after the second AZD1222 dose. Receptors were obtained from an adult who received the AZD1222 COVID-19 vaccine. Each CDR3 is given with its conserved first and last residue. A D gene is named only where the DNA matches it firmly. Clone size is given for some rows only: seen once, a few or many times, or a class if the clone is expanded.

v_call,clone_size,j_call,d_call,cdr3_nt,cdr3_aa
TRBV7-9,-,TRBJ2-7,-,TGTGCCAGCGGAACGACACCCGCCTACGAGCAGTACTTC,CASGTTPAYEQYF
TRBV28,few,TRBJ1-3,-,TGTGCCAGCAGTACACGGCATGACAGGCACACTGGAAACACCATATATTTT,CASSTRHDRHTGNTIYF
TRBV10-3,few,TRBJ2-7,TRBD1,TGTGCCTCCGGGACAGGAGCCTACGAGCAGTACTTC,CASGTGAYEQYF
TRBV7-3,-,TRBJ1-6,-,TGTGCCAGTAGCTTGACTGGGGGGCGAAATTCACCCCTCCACTTT,CASSLTGGRNSPLHF
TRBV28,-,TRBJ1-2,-,TGTGCCAGCAGTCCCAGGACAGCCCCCTATGGCTACACCTTC,CASSPRTAPYGYTF
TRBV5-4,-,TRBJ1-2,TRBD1,TGTGCCAGCAGCTCTACCCTGGACAGGGGAGGAGGCTACACCTTC,CASSSTLDRGGGYTF
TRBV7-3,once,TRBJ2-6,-,TGTGCCAGCAGCTTAACGGGGGATGGGGCCAACGTCCTGACTTTC,CASSLTGDGANVLTF
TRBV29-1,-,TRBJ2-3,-,TGCAGCGCAGAAGGCTGGGGAGATACGCAGTATTTT,CSAEGWGDTQYF
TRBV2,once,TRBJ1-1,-,TGTGCCAGCAGTGAGTGGAGGGGCGATGCTTTCTTT,CASSEWRGDAFF
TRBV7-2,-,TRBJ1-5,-,TGTGCCAGCAGCCCAGGGGCAGGGTTTAGCAATCAGCCCCAGCATTTT,CASSPGAGFSNQPQHF
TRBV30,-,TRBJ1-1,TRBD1,TGTGCCTGCCAGACAGGGGGCCTTACTGAAGCTTTCTTT,CACQTGGLTEAFF
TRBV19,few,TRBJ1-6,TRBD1,TGTGCCAGTAGTATAGATCTAGCAGGGGGCTATAATTCACCCCTCCACTTT,CASSIDLAGGYNSPLHF
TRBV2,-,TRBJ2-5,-,TGTGCCAGCAGTGCAACTAGATCAGAGACCCAGTACTTC,CASSATRSETQYF
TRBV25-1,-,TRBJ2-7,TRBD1,TGTGCCAGCAGCACTGTTTGGGGGACAGGGACCCGCGTTTACGAGCAGTACTTC,CASSTVWGTGTRVYEQYF
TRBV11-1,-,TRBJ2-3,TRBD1,TGTGCCAGCAGCAAGACAGGGGCGCAGTATTTT,CASSKTGAQYF
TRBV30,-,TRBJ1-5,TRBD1,TGTGCCTGGGATCAGGGGACAGGGGGGAACCAGCCCCAGCATTTT,CAWDQGTGGNQPQHF
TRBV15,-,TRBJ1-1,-,TGTGCCACCAGCCGAGGAGGCGGTGTTTTCTTT,CATSRGGGVFF
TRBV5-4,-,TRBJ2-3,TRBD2,TGTGCCAGCAGCTTGGTCGGGGGGAGCACAGATACGCAGTATTTT,CASSLVGGSTDTQYF
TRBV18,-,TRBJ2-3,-,TGTGCCAGCTCACAGACCCAGGGGGGCAGAGATACGCAGTATTTT,CASSQTQGGRDTQYF
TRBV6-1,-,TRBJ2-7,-,TGTGCCAGCAGTGAAGAAGGAGGGATTTTCTACGAGCAGTACTTC,CASSEEGGIFYEQYF
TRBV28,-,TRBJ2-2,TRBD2,TGTGCCAGCAGCCTCGCTAGCGGGGGGACCGGGGAGCTGTTTTTT,CASSLASGGTGELFF
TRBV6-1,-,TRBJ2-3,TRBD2,TGTGCCAGCAGTGAAGCCCCCGCCGGGGGGGCAGATACGCAGTATTTT,CASSEAPAGGADTQYF
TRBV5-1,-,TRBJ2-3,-,TGCGCCAGCAGCGAGGACAGTAGCACAGATACGCAGTATTTT,CASSEDSSTDTQYF
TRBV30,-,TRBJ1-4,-,TGTGCCTGGAGTGTTGGCAGTCGGGAAAAACTGTTTTTT,CAWSVGSREKLFF
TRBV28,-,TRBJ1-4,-,TGTGCCAGCAGTTTATCCAGCCCGGGCACTAATGAAAAACTGTTTTTT,CASSLSSPGTNEKLFF
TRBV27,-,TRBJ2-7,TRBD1,TGTGCCAGCAGTTTAGGGACAGGGGAGAACGAGCAGTACTTC,CASSLGTGENEQYF
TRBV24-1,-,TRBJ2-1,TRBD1,TGTGCCACCAGTGATCCCGGGACAGGGGTAGGGAATGAGCAGTTCTTC,CATSDPGTGVGNEQFF
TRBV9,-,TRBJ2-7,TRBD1,TGTGCCAGCAGCGTAGTTGGGGACAGCTACGAGCAGTACTTC,CASSVVGDSYEQYF
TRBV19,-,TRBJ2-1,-,TGTGCCAGTAGTCACTCGTACGAAAGACGAACGAATGAGCAGTTCTTC,CASSHSYERRTNEQFF
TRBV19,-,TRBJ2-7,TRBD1,TGTGCCATCGCACAGGGGGCGGGCTACGAGCAGTACTTC,CAIAQGAGYEQYF
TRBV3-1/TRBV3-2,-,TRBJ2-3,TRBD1,TGTGCCAGCAGCCCGGGGACAGGGGGATCAGATACGCAGTATTTT,CASSPGTGGSDTQYF
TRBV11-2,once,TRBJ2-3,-,TGTGCCAGCAGCCCCCGGGGATATACCCTCACAGATACGCAGTATTTT,CASSPRGYTLTDTQYF
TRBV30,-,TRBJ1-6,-,TGTGCCTGGAGTATACAAGGAGGGTATAGTAATTCACCCCTCCACTTT,CAWSIQGGYSNSPLHF
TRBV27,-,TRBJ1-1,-,TGTGCCAGCAGTTTAGTTCAGGGGCTCACTGAAGCTTTCTTT,CASSLVQGLTEAFF
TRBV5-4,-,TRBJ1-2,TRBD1,TGTGCCAGCAGGCAGGGGGAGTATGGCTACACCTTC,CASRQGEYGYTF
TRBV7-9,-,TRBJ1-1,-,TGTGCCAGCAGGCAACGGGCAGAGTCTGAAGCTTTCTTT,CASRQRAESEAFF
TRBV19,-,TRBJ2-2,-,TGTGCCAGTGACCCCAGGAACACCGGGGAGCTGTTTTTT,CASDPRNTGELFF